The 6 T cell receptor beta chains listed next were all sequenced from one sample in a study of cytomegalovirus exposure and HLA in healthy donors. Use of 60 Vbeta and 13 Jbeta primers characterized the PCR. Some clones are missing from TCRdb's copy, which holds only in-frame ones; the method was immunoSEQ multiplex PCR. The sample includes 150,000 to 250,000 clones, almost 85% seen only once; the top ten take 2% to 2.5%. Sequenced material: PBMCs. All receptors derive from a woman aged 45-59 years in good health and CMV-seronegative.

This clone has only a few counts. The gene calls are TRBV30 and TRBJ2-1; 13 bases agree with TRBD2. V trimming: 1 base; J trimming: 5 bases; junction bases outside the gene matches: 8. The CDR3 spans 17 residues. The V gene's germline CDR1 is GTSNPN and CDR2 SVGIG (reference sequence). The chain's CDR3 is CAWSGVGGLAGNNEQFF. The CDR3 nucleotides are TGTGCCTGGAGTGGGGTTGGGGGACTAGCGGGAAACAATGAGCAGTTCTTC.

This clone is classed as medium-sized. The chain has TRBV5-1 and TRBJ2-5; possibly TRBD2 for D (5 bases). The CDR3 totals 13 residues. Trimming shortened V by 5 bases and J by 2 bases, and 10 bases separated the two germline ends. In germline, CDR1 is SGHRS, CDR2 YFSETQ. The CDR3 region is CASRPPGQETQYF. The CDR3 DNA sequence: TGCGCCAGCAGGCCCCCGGGGCAAGAGACCCAGTACTTC.

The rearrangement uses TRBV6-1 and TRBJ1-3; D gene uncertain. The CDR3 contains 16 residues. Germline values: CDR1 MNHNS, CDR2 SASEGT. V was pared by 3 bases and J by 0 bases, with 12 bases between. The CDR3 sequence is CASSDIGLLSGNTIYF. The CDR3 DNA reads TGTGCCAGCAGTGATATCGGACTCCTCTCTGGAAACACCATATATTTT.

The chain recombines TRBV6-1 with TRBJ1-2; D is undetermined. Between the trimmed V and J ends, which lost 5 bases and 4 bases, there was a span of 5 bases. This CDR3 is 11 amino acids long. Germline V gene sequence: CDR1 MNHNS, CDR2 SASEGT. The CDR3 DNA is TGTGCCAGCAGTTACAGCTATGGCTACACCTTC. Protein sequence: CASSYSYGYTF.

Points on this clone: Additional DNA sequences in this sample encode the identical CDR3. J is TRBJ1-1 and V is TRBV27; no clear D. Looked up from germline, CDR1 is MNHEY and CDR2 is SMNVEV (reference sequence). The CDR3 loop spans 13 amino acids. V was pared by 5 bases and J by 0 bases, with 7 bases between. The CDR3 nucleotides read TGTGCCAGCAGTCTCTCAGTGAACACTGAAGCTTTCTTT. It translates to CASSLSVNTEAFF.

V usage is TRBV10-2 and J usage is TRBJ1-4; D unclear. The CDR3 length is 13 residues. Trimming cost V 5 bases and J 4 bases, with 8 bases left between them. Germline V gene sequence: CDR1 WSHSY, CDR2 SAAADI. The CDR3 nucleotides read TGCGCCAGCAGTCTGACACGTAATGAAAAACTGTTTTTT. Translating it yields CASSLTRNEKLFF.